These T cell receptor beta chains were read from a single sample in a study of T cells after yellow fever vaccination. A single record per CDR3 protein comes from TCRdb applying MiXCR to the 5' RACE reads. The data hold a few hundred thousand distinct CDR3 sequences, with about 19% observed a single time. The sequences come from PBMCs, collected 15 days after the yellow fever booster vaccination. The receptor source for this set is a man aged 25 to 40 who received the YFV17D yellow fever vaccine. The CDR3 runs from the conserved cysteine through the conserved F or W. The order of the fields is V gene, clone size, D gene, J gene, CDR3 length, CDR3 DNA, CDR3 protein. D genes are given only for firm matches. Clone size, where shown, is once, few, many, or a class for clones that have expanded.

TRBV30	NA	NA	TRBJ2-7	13	TGTGCCTGGGACCGGGGGGCTACAGAAGAGCAGTACTTC	CAWDRGATEEQYF
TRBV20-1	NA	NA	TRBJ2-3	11	TGCAGTGCTATCCGAGGAGATACGCAGTATTTT	CSAIRGDTQYF
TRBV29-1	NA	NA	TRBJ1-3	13	TGCAGCGCGGGTGGGGGGCCTGGAAACACCATATATTTT	CSAGGGPGNTIYF
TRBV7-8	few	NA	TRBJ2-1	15	TGTGCCAGCATCTTAGCCGGGACGGTAAACAATGAGCAGTTCTTC	CASILAGTVNNEQFF
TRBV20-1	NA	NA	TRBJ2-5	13	TGCAGTGCTAGAGATCCTAATGCGGAGACCCAGTACTTC	CSARDPNAETQYF
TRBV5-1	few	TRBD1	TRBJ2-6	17	TGCGCCAGCAGCTTGGCCTCACAGGGGTCTGGGGCCAACGTCCTGACTTTC	CASSLASQGSGANVLTF
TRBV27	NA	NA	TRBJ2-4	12	TGTGCCAGCGGATTCTTGAGAGGGGAGTTGTACTTC	CASGFLRGELYF
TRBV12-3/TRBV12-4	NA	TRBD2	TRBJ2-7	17	TGTGCCAGCAGTGCCCGGACTAGCGGGAGTGGAAAAGGCGAGCAGTACTTC	CASSARTSGSGKGEQYF
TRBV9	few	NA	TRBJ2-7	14	TGTGCCAGCAGCCCGAGACAGGCGTCCTACGAGCAGTACTTC	CASSPRQASYEQYF
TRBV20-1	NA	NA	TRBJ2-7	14	TGCAGTGCAACAATAGGGCTTACAAGCTACGAGCAGTACTTC	CSATIGLTSYEQYF
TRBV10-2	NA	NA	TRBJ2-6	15	TGCGCCAGCAACCGACTGGAGGGAGGGGCCAACGTCCTGACTTTC	CASNRLEGGANVLTF
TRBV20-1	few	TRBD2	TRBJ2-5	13	TGCAGTGCTAGCGCGGGAGGGCTAGAGACCCAGTACTTC	CSASAGGLETQYF
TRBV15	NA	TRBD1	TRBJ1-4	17	TGTGCCACCAGCAGAGCGGGACAGGGAGGGCCTAATGAAAAACTGTTTTTT	CATSRAGQGGPNEKLFF
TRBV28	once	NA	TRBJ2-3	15	TGTGCCAGCAGTGCCCCAGGGGGGTCTACAGATACGCAGTATTTT	CASSAPGGSTDTQYF
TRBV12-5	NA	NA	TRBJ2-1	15	TGTGCTAGTGGTTCGGTGGGAGTAGCCGACGATGAGCAGTTCTTC	CASGSVGVADDEQFF
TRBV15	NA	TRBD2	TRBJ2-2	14	TGTGCCACCAGCAGACTAGCGGTCACCGGGGAGCTGTTTTTT	CATSRLAVTGELFF